Listed below are T cell receptor beta chains from one sample, sequenced in a study of T cells after yellow fever vaccination. TCRdb reprocessed the 5' RACE reads via MiXCR and lists one record per CDR3 protein. The sample includes approximately 340,000 distinct CDR3 sequences, 8.7% of them seen just once. Specimen: PBMCs, collected on the day of the first yellow fever vaccination. These receptor sequences come from a man aged 18-30 years who received the YFV17D yellow fever vaccine. The conserved cysteine and the conserved F or W are not part of the CDR3 here.

J gene,V gene,CDR3 protein
TRBJ1-5,TRBV12-3/TRBV12-4,ASTWGENQPQH
TRBJ2-3,TRBV20-1,SARYWDRLGDTQY
TRBJ2-6,TRBV7-8,ASSFGDRPLPRSGANVLT
TRBJ2-1,TRBV2,ASSGGSDYNEQF
TRBJ2-2,TRBV3-1,ASFPGGASTGELF
TRBJ2-1,TRBV6-2/TRBV6-3,ASSGGGLGF
TRBJ2-7,TRBV7-8,ASSLGQPYEQY
TRBJ1-4,TRBV7-3,ASSAGHRRDEKLF
TRBJ2-3,TRBV12-3/TRBV12-4,ASRRLHGDTQY
TRBJ2-3,TRBV7-9,ASSPPGGGAADTQY
TRBJ2-5,TRBV7-9,ASSLALTSGDQDVQY
TRBJ1-2,TRBV29-1,SVEFGYT
TRBJ2-3,TRBV19,ASSNRGYADTQY
TRBJ2-1,TRBV5-1,ASSLGLAGAPLDNEQF
TRBJ1-2,TRBV10-3,AISAEGYGYT
TRBJ2-2,TRBV5-5,ASSLTGQNTGELF
TRBJ2-5,TRBV7-2,ASSSFKETQY
TRBJ2-5,TRBV7-2,ASTGTSGGQQETQY
TRBJ2-4,TRBV7-2,ASSPLAVIAKNIQY
TRBJ1-1,TRBV19,ASSILAGRTEAF
TRBJ2-2,TRBV5-6,ASSLFLTGELF
TRBJ2-2,TRBV10-3,AIRKTSRNTGELF
TRBJ2-3,TRBV12-3/TRBV12-4,ASTPEGDTDTQY
TRBJ2-5,TRBV11-2,ASSYTRSSGGEGGTQY
TRBJ2-5,TRBV5-1,ASSAAPGLQETQY
TRBJ1-1,TRBV5-1,ASSLSQTGGSTEAF
TRBJ2-4,TRBV5-1,ASSLRGAGHIQY
TRBJ2-2,TRBV5-1,ASSLARDSPSGELF
TRBJ2-1,TRBV9,ASSVVGGPSSYNEQF
TRBJ2-7,TRBV20-1,SASRDRDYEQY
TRBJ2-1,TRBV29-1,SVEGPGLAGGIRYNEQF
TRBJ2-1,TRBV12-3/TRBV12-4,ASSLMGYNEQF
TRBJ2-7,TRBV5-1,ASSLGVPYEQY
TRBJ1-5,TRBV28,ASSLSLLRGYQPQH
TRBJ2-1,TRBV5-1,ASSLRALSNEQF
TRBJ1-2,TRBV30,AWLGGTNYGYT
TRBJ1-1,TRBV4-3,ASSQTVNTEAF
TRBJ2-1,TRBV9,ASSVAAGGLGEQF
TRBJ2-3,TRBV20-1,SAGTRTSGTDTQY
TRBJ1-1,TRBV2,ASSFGTGPTEAF
TRBJ2-2,TRBV6-2/TRBV6-3,ASSFARWNTGELF
TRBJ1-1,TRBV2,ASLLSLNTEAF
TRBJ2-1,TRBV9,ASSALPGTSGPSSYNEQF
TRBJ2-2,TRBV29-1,SARTASTGELF